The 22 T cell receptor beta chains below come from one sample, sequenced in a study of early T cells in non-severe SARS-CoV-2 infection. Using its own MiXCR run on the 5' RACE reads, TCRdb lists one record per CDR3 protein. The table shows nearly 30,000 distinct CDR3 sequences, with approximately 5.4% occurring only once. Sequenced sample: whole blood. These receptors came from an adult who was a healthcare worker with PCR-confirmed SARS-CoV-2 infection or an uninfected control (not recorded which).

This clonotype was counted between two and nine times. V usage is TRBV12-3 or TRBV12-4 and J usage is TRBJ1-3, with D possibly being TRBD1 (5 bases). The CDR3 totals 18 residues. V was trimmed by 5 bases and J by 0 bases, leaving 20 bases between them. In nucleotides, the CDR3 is TGTGCCAGCAGTCGAGGGCAGGGCAGTTCCCTCTCTGGAAACACCATATATTTT. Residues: CASSRGQGSSLSGNTIYF.

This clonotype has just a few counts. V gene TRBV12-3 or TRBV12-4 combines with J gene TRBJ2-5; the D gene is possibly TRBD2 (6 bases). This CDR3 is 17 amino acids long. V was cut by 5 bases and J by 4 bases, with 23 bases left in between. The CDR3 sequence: CASSKAPGIPGRETQYF. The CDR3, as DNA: TGTGCCAGCAGTAAAGCGCCCGGGATCCCCGGGAGAGAGACCCAGTACTTC.

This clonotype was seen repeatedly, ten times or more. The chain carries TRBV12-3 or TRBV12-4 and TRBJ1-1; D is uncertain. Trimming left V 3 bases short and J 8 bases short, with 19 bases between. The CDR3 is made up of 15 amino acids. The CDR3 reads CASSFLIGESLEAFF. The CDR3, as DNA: TGTGCCAGCAGTTTTCTGATCGGGGAGTCTCTAGAAGCTTTCTTT.

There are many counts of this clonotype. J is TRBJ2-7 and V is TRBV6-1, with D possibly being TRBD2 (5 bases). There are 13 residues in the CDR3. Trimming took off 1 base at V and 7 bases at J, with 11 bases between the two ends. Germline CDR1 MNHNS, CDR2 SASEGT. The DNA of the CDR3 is TGTGCCAGCAGTGAAGAAAGGGCGGGTGAGCAGTACTTC. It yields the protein CASSEERAGEQYF.

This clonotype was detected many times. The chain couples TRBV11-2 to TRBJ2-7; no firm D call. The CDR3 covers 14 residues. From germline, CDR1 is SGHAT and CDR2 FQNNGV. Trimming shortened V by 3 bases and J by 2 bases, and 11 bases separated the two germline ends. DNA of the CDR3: TGTGCCAGCAGCTTTTTATCGGGCGCCTACGAGCAGTACTTC. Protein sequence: CASSFLSGAYEQYF.

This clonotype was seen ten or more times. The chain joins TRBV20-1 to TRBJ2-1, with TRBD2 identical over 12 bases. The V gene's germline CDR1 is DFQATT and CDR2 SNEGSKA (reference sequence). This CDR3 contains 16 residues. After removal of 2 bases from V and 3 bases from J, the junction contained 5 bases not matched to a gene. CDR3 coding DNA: TGCAGTGCTAGAAAACTAGCGGGGGGCGACTACAATGAGCAGTTCTTC. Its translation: CSARKLAGGDYNEQFF.

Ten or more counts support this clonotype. The CDR3 reads CASSLLRDRGYEQYF. The CDR3 DNA reads TGTGCCAGCAGCTTGCTCCGGGACAGGGGCTACGAGCAGTACTTC. The V gene is TRBV7-9, the J gene TRBJ2-7, with 10 positions matching TRBD1. This CDR3 is 15 amino acids long. Germline CDR1 is SEHNR and CDR2 is FQNEAQ (reference sequence). V dropped 3 bases and J dropped 3; count of bases not matched to a gene: 5.

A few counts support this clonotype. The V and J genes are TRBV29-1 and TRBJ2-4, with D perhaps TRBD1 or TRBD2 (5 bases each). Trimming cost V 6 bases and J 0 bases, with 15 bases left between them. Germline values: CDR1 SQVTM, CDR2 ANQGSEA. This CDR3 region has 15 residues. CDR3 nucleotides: TGCAGCGTGTTCCGGGACGGCCTAGCCAAAAACATTCAGTACTTC. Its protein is CSVFRDGLAKNIQYF.

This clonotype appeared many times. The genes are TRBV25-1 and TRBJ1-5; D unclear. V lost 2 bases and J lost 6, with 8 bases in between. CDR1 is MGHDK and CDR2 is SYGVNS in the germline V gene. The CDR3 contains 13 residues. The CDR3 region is CASSEAGPQPQHF. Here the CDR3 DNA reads TGTGCCAGCAGTGAAGCAGGACCTCAGCCCCAGCATTTT.

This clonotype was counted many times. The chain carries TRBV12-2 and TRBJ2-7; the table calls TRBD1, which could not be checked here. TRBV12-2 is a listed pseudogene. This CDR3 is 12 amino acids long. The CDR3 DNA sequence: TGTGCAAGGATCCCGAGCCGCTACGAGCAGTACTTC. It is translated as CARIPSRYEQYF.

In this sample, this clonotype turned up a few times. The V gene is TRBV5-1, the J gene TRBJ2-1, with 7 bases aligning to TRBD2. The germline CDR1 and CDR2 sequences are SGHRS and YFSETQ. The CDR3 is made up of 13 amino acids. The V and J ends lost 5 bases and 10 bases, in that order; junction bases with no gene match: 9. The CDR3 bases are TGCGCCAGCAGGCTTCGCGGGAGAGTGGAGCAGTTCTTC. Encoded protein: CASRLRGRVEQFF.

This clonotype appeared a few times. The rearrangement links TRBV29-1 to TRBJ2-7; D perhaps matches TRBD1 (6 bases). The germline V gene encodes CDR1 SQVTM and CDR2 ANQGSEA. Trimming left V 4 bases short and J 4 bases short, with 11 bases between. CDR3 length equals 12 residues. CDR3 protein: CSVAQGTYEQYF. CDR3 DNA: TGCAGCGTTGCCCAGGGGACGTACGAGCAGTACTTC.

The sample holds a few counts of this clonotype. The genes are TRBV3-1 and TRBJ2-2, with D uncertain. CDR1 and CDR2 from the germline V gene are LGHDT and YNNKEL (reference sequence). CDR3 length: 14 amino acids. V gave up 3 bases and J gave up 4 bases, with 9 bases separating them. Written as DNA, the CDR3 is TGTGCCAGCAGCCAGAATAGACTCACCGGGGAGCTGTTTTTT. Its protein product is CASSQNRLTGELFF.

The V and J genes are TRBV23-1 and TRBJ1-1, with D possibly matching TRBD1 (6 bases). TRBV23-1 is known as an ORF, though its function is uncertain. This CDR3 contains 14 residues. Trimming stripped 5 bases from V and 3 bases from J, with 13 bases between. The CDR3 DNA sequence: TGCGCCAGCAGTATTACAGGGAACGACACTGAAGCTTTCTTT. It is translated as CASSITGNDTEAFF.

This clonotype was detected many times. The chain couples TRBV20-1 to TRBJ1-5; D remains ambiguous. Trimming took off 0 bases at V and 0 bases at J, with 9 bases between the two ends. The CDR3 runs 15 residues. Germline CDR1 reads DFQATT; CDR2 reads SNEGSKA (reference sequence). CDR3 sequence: CSARDERFSNQPQHF. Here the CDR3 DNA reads TGCAGTGCTAGAGACGAAAGGTTTAGCAATCAGCCCCAGCATTTT.

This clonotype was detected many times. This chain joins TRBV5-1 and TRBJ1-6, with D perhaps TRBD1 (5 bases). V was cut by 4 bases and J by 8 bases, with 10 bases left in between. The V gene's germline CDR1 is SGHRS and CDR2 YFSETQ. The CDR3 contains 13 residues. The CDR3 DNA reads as TGCGCCAGCAGCCACGGGACGGATTCACCCCTCCACTTT. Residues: CASSHGTDSPLHF.

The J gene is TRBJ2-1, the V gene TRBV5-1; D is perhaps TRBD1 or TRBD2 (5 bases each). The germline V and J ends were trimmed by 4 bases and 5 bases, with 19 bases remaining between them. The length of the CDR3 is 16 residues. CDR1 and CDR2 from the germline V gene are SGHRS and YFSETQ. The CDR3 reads CASSPPHGTLNNEQFF. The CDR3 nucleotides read TGCGCCAGCAGCCCCCCTCACGGGACCCTAAACAATGAGCAGTTCTTC.

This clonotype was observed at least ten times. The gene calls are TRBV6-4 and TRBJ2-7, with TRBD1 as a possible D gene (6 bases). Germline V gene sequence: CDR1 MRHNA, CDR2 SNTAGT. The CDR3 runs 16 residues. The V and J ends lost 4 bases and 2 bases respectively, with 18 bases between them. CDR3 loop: CASSVVRQGNTYEQYF. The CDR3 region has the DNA TGTGCCAGCAGTGTGGTTCGCCAGGGGAACACCTACGAGCAGTACTTC.

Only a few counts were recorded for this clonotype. The CDR3 region has the DNA TGTGCCAGCAGCGCAGGTCCCTCGGACAGGGGCCCTACCTTGTACTTC. This encodes CASSAGPSDRGPTLYF. The chain joins TRBV7-2 to TRBJ2-5; 9 nucleotides match TRBD1. J gave up 13 bases and V 5 bases, and 20 bases lay outside the gene matches. Germline assignment: CDR1 SGHTA and CDR2 FQGNSA. CDR3 length equals 16 residues.

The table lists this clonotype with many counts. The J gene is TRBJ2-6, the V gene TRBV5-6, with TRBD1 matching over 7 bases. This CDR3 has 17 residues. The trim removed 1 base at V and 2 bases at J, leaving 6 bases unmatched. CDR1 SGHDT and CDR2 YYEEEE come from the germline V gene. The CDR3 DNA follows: TGTGCCAGCAGCTTGAGATTCGGGACAGCTGGGGCCAACGTCCTGACTTTC. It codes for CASSLRFGTAGANVLTF.

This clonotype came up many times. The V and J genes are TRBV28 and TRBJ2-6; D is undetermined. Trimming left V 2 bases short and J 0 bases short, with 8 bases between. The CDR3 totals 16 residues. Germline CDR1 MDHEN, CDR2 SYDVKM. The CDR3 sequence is CASSLVGNSGANVLTF. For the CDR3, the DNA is TGTGCCAGCAGTTTAGTAGGAAACTCTGGGGCCAACGTCCTGACTTTC.

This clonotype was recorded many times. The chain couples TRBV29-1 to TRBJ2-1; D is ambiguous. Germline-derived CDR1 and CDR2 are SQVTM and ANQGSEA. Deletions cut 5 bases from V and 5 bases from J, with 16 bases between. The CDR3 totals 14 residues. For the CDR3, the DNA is TGCAGCGTTCGACCTAGAGGTCGGGACAATGAGCAGTTCTTC. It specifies CSVRPRGRDNEQFF.